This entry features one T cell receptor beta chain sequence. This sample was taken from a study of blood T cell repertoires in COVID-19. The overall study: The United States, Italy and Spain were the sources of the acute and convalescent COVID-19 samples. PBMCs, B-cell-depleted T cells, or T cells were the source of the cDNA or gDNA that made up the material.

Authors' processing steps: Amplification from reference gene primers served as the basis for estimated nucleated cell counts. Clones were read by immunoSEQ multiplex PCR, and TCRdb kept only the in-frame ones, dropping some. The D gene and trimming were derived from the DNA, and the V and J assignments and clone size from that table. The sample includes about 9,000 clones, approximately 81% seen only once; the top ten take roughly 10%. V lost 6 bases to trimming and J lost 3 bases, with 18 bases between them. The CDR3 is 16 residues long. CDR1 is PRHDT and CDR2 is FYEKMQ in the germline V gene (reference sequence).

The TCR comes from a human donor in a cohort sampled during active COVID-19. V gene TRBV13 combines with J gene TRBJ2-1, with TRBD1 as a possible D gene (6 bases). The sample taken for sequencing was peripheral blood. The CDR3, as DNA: TGTGCCAGCAGTCCACGGGAACAGGGTAACTACAATGAGCAGTTCTTC. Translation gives CASSPREQGNYNEQFF.